This is a list of T cell receptor beta chains from one sample in a study of shared clonotypes between healthy human individuals. Measured with immunoSEQ multiplex PCR; TCRdb has only the in-frame clones, and not every one. The sample carries roughly 700,000 clones, less than 85% recorded once. Sequencing was done on a sample of memory CD4+ T cells sorted from blood. The receptors here all came from a woman in her thirties in good health. CDR3s include the opening cysteine and the closing phenylalanine or tryptophan. The D gene is left open where the match is weak. The listing skips clone size in some rows; elsewhere it reads once, few, many or a size class.

d_gene,j_gene,v_gene,abundance,len,CDR3aa,CDR3nt
TRBD2,TRBJ2-7,TRBV7-6,.,14,CASLRLADSYEQYF,TGTGCCAGCCTGAGGCTAGCGGACTCCTACGAGCAGTACTTC
TRBD1,TRBJ1-3,TRBV28,.,16,CASSSSGTGGRNTIYF,TGTGCCAGCAGTTCTTCCGGGACAGGAGGAAGAAACACCATATATTTT
TRBD2,TRBJ2-5,TRBV5-1,.,17,CASTWTSGRLGQETQYF,TGCGCCAGCACCTGGACTAGCGGGAGGCTGGGACAAGAGACCCAGTACTTC
TRBD2,TRBJ2-1,TRBV10-3,.,13,CAIRGIAGGVQFF,TGTGCCATCAGGGGGATAGCGGGAGGGGTGCAGTTCTTC
TRBD2,TRBJ2-3,TRBV10-3,.,17,CAISASTSGTSTDTQYF,TGTGCCATCAGTGCTTCGACTAGCGGGACTAGCACAGATACGCAGTATTTT
TRBD1,TRBJ1-3,TRBV27,once,16,CASSLLQGTSGNTIYF,TGTGCCAGCAGCCTTTTACAGGGGACCTCTGGAAACACCATATATTTT
.,TRBJ2-5,TRBV2,.,12,CASVTGKETQYF,TGTGCCAGCGTTACAGGGAAAGAGACCCAGTACTTC
TRBD1,TRBJ2-2,TRBV6-1,.,13,CASNRGVTGELFF,TGTGCCAGCAACAGGGGTGTAACCGGGGAGCTGTTTTTT
.,TRBJ1-5,TRBV19,.,13,CASSSHSNQPQHF,TGTGCCAGTAGTAGCCATAGCAATCAGCCCCAGCATTTT
.,TRBJ1-3,TRBV7-2,once,16,CASSPGPDGAGNTIYF,TGTGCCAGCAGCCCCGGCCCGGACGGGGCCGGAAACACCATATATTTT
.,TRBJ1-3,TRBV5-1,.,13,CASRTGKENTIYF,TGCGCCAGCAGAACCGGGAAGGAGAACACCATATATTTT
.,TRBJ1-1,TRBV5-4,once,14,CASSRGLGETEAFF,TGTGCCAGCAGCAGAGGGTTGGGGGAAACTGAAGCTTTCTTT
.,TRBJ1-2,TRBV12-5,.,15,CASGLVRGVGYGYTF,TGTGCTAGTGGTTTGGTACGGGGGGTTGGCTATGGCTACACCTTC
.,TRBJ1-4,TRBV30,.,11,CAWERNEKLFF,TGTGCCTGGGAGCGGAATGAAAAACTGTTTTTT
TRBD1,TRBJ2-7,TRBV4-1,.,15,CASSQPGQGLYEQYF,TGCGCCAGCAGCCAGCCGGGACAGGGACTCTACGAGCAGTACTTC
.,TRBJ2-7,TRBV5-6,.,13,CASSTGQPYEQYF,TGTGCCAGCAGCACGGGACAACCGTACGAGCAGTACTTC
.,TRBJ2-7,TRBV28,.,12,CASNRAPYEQYF,TGTGCCAGCAACAGGGCCCCCTACGAGCAGTACTTC
.,TRBJ2-7,TRBV19,.,13,CASSPTSFYEQYF,TGTGCCAGTAGTCCGACTAGTTTCTACGAGCAGTACTTC
.,TRBJ1-2,TRBV2,.,15,CARRAWRRGGDGYTF,TGTGCCAGAAGAGCATGGAGACGAGGGGGAGATGGCTACACCTTC
TRBD2,TRBJ2-1,TRBV5-1,few,15,CASRLGLGTYNEQFF,TGCGCCAGCAGACTCGGACTAGGAACCTACAATGAGCAGTTCTTC
.,TRBJ2-5,TRBV10-3,.,14,CAIRETDSQETQYF,TGTGCCATCAGGGAGACAGACTCACAAGAGACCCAGTACTTC
.,TRBJ2-7,TRBV2,.,15,CASSEMGSQFTEQYF,TGTGCCAGCAGTGAGATGGGGAGCCAGTTCACCGAGCAGTACTTC
TRBD1,TRBJ2-6,TRBV9,.,19,CASSFNPGQGHSGANVLTF,TGTGCCAGCAGTTTCAACCCGGGACAGGGCCACTCTGGGGCCAACGTCCTGACTTTC
TRBD2,TRBJ2-3,TRBV7-9,.,16,CASSLRLAGATDTQYF,TGTGCCAGCAGCTTACGGTTGGCGGGAGCCACAGATACGCAGTATTTT
.,TRBJ2-6,TRBV5-1,few,15,CASSDSRSGANVLTF,TGCGCCAGCAGCGACAGCCGCTCTGGGGCCAACGTCCTGACTTTC
.,TRBJ1-5,TRBV18,few,14,CASSLGGFNQPQHF,TGTGCCAGCTCACTAGGGGGATTCAATCAGCCCCAGCATTTT
.,TRBJ2-5,TRBV1,.,14,CTSSQGAFKKTQYF,TGCACCAGCAGCCAAGGCGCTTTTAAGAAGACCCAGTACTTC
.,TRBJ2-1,TRBV20-1,many,11,CSARVGDEQFF,TGCAGTGCTAGAGTAGGGGATGAGCAGTTCTTC
TRBD1,TRBJ2-4,TRBV10-3,.,17,CAISPGTGIIAKNIQYF,TGTGCCATCAGTCCCGGGACAGGGATCATAGCCAAAAACATTCAGTACTTC
.,TRBJ2-5,TRBV6-1,.,13,CASKEGTEETQYF,TGTGCCAGCAAAGAAGGGACTGAGGAGACCCAGTACTTC
TRBD1,TRBJ1-1,TRBV27,.,13,CARRTGGADEAFF,TGTGCCAGAAGGACAGGGGGCGCAGATGAAGCTTTCTTT
.,TRBJ2-7,TRBV2,.,12,CASSTGTYEQYF,TGTGCCAGCAGCACCGGCACTTACGAGCAGTACTTC
.,TRBJ2-3,TRBV10-1,once,15,CASAPDARMTDTQYF,TGCGCCAGCGCCCCTGACGCAAGAATGACAGATACGCAGTATTTT
.,TRBJ2-1,TRBV2,.,13,CASSDIRGGRRFF,TGTGCCAGCAGTGACATTCGAGGGGGGAGGCGGTTCTTC
TRBD2,TRBJ2-1,TRBV30,few,17,CAWSITGLAGGFNEQFF,TGTGCCTGGAGTATCACCGGACTAGCGGGAGGGTTCAATGAGCAGTTCTTC
.,TRBJ2-1,TRBV27,once,13,CASSLLSGSEQFF,TGTGCCAGCAGTTTGCTGTCCGGGAGTGAGCAGTTCTTC
.,TRBJ1-1,TRBV21-1,.,16,CASSPIPGRKNTEAFF,TGTGCCAGCAGCCCTATCCCGGGACGGAAGAACACTGAAGCTTTCTTT
TRBD2,TRBJ2-1,TRBV7-8,.,13,CASRWREDNEQFF,TGTGCCAGCAGATGGCGGGAGGACAATGAGCAGTTCTTC
.,TRBJ1-3,TRBV4-1,.,15,CASSQDEGHGNTIYF,TGCGCCAGCAGCCAAGATGAGGGGCATGGAAACACCATATATTTT
TRBD1,TRBJ2-6,TRBV14,.,19,CASSQERSGQARGANVLTF,TGTGCCAGCAGCCAAGAAAGGTCGGGACAGGCACGGGGGGCCAACGTCCTGACTTTC
.,TRBJ1-2,TRBV28,.,15,CASSFSGVLGYGYTF,TGTGCCAGCAGTTTCTCGGGGGTACTAGGCTATGGCTACACCTTC
.,TRBJ2-6,TRBV4-1,.,15,CASSQVVSGANVLTF,TGCGCCAGCAGCCAAGTTGTCTCTGGGGCCAACGTCCTGACTTTC
.,TRBJ1-5,TRBV2,.,14,CASSEADSNQPQHF,TGTGCCAGCAGTGAAGCTGATAGCAATCAGCCCCAGCATTTT
.,TRBJ1-1,TRBV28,.,15,CASSLAGSWKTEAFF,TGTGCCAGCAGCCTTGCAGGGAGTTGGAAAACTGAAGCTTTCTTT